This T cell receptor (beta chain) was captured by sequencing in a study of control samples from healthy donors and cancer patients. TCRdb's copy holds only in-frame clones and misses some; the assay was immunoSEQ multiplex PCR. Of 120,000 to 150,000 clones listed, around nine tenths are singletons. The TCR originated in a man younger than 45 in good health. The sequenced material came from blood.

CDR3 region: CASSLQGLAGNEQFF. The CDR3 region has the DNA TGTGCCAGCAGCCTACAGGGACTAGCAGGGAATGAGCAGTTCTTC. The genes are TRBV14 and TRBJ2-1; 9 nucleotides agree with TRBD2. CDR1 SGHDN and CDR2 FVKESK come from the germline V gene. V lost 4 bases to trimming and J lost 7 bases; unmatched junction nucleotides: 8. This CDR3 has 15 amino acids.